This TCR beta chain came from a study of control samples from healthy donors and cancer patients (dated by TCRdb to 2020 to 2021). With regard to this clone: The antigen it binds to is not known. Base qualities are not recorded, but no much larger clone differs from it by a single base.

The protocol used for the library was the immunoSEQ multiplex PCR assay. TCRdb holds this immuneACCESS table with in-frame rearrangements only. Some clones are missing; in checked studies, unresolved V genes explain under half, and the rest has no known cause. This sample has roughly 120,000 clones in its table, and 88% of those were observed once. 2% to 3% of the sample rests with the top ten. Sequencing was carried out using blood. The source of this sequence is a woman aged 70-85 years in good health.

Read as DNA, the sequence is TGTGCCAGCAGCAAGGGGAACGACGAGCAGTACTTC. Its translation reads: CASSKGNDEQYF. The rearranged chain carries TRBV6-6 and TRBJ2-7; TRBD1 is possibly the D segment (5 matching bases). Including cysteine and phenylalanine, the CDR3 has 12 amino acids. The retained sequence is limited to the CDR3, 36 bases, with the frame set at the first base. From the germline V gene (reference sequence), CDR1 is MNHNY and CDR2 is SVGAGI. The germline ends are 11 bases apart after V is trimmed by 6 bases and J by 5 bases.